This T cell receptor beta chain is drawn from a study of cytomegalovirus exposure and HLA in healthy donors. A remark on this clone: Its antigen is undetermined.

The CDR3 loop spans 13 amino acids. Germline CDR1 MDHEN, CDR2 SYDVKM. V was shortened by 1 base and J by 8 bases, with 8 bases between the two germline ends. This PCR relied on a set of 60 Vbeta primers and 13 Jbeta primers. Generated by immunoSEQ multiplex PCR, the TCRdb table keeps only in-frame clones and is missing some. The sample has about 110,000 clones; 77% are singletons. Study findings and constraints: Researchers reported from a later analysis that most CMV-associated TCR beta chains appeared HLA-restricted.

The sample was PBMCs. This TCR derives from a male donor in good health and CMV-seronegative. The rearrangement joins TRBV28 to TRBJ1-4; D not certain. The CDR3 spells CASSLSGGEKLFF. The CDR3 DNA reads TGTGCCAGCAGTTTATCCGGCGGGGAAAAACTGTTTTTT. Variable domain in full (rest from reference TRBV28 and TRBJ1-4): DVKVTQSSRYLVKRTGEKVFLECVQDMDHENMFWYRQDPGLGLRLIYFSYDVKMKEKGDIPEGYSVSREKKERFSLILESASTNQTSMYLCASSLSGGEKLFFGSGTQLSVL.